Following are 13 T cell receptor beta chains from one sample sequenced in a study of T cells after yellow fever vaccination. TCRdb fed the 5' RACE reads into MiXCR, producing one record per CDR3 protein. The table shows 100,000 to 150,000 distinct CDR3 sequences, with under 8% occurring only once. The sequencing used CD4+ T cells sorted from PBMCs, collected 10 days after the first yellow fever vaccination. These receptors were taken from a man aged 18-30 years who received the YFV17D yellow fever vaccine.

A few counts support this clonotype. This chain links TRBV5-1 with TRBJ2-5; TRBD2 agrees at 8 bases. V was clipped by 5 bases and J by 5 bases; unmatched bases: 14. This CDR3 is 16 amino acids long. Germline V gives CDR1 SGHRS, CDR2 YFSETQ. CDR3 DNA: TGCGCCAGCAGTCCATCATCCGGGACTAGGGGCGAGACCCAGTACTTC. This translates into CASSPSSGTRGETQYF.

Many counts were recorded for this clonotype. The rearrangement joins TRBV5-1 to TRBJ2-3; 8 nucleotides match TRBD2. Germline V gene data show CDR1 as SGHRS and CDR2 as YFSETQ. The CDR3 is 15 amino acids. Losses at the gene ends were 5 bases for V and 11 bases for J; bases not matched to a gene: 16. The chain's CDR3 is CASRPTGGAPQWQYF. Written as DNA, the CDR3 is TGCGCCAGCAGGCCCACCGGGGGGGCGCCGCAATGGCAGTATTTT.

The gene calls are TRBV12-2 and TRBJ2-7; the table's D call TRBD1 went unverified against the DNA. TRBV12-2 corresponds to a pseudogene. The length of the CDR3 is 12 residues. The CDR3 loop is CASRCWTGEQYV. The CDR3 DNA follows: TGTGCAAGTCGCTGTTGGACAGGCGAGCAGTACGTC.

This clonotype was seen many times. This chain uses TRBV6-2 or TRBV6-3 with TRBJ2-1, with a weak D call TRBD2 (5 bases). In germline, CDR1 is MNHEY, CDR2 SVGEGT. The V end was cut by 4 bases, the J end by 8 bases, with 18 bases between. This CDR3 comprises 15 residues. CDR3 in DNA: TGTGCCAGCAGTTCGAGATGGCCCGAGGGCCATGAGCAGTTCTTC. Its protein product is CASSSRWPEGHEQFF.

Ten or more counts support this clonotype. The chain employs TRBV4-3 and TRBJ1-1; unclear D gene. CDR1 is LGHNA and CDR2 is YSLEER in the germline V gene. V lost 6 bases, J lost 1 base, and 9 bases lay in between. The CDR3 length is 13 residues. CDR3 residues: CASRRTGNTEAFF. In DNA form, the CDR3 reads TGCGCCAGCAGACGTACTGGGAACACTGAAGCTTTCTTT.

This clonotype has only a few counts. V is TRBV5-6 and J is TRBJ1-2; D not resolved. There are 14 residues in the CDR3. The germline V gene has CDR1 SGHDT and CDR2 YYEEEE. V lost 0 bases to trimming and J lost 6 bases, with 12 bases between them. In DNA, the CDR3 is TGTGCCAGCAGCTTGGGACCGATTGGAGATGGCTACACCTTC. This gives the protein CASSLGPIGDGYTF.

This clonotype was seen many times. V and J are TRBV5-1 and TRBJ2-6; D perhaps matches TRBD1 (5 bases). This CDR3 is 14 amino acids long. From germline, CDR1 is SGHRS and CDR2 YFSETQ. Trimming stripped 1 base from V and 5 bases from J, with 7 bases between. CDR3 coding DNA: TGCGCCAGCAGCTTGCAGGGTAGGGCCAACGTCCTGACTTTC. Protein: CASSLQGRANVLTF.

This clonotype was detected ten times or more. The rearrangement uses TRBV29-1 and TRBJ1-2; 7 positions match TRBD1. V was clipped by 7 bases and J by 6 bases; unmatched bases: 11. Germline CDR1 and CDR2: SQVTM and ANQGSEA. This CDR3 is 13 amino acids long. This chain's CDR3 is CSARSDREHGYTF. DNA of the CDR3: TGCAGCGCCCGATCTGACAGGGAGCATGGCTACACCTTC. Full variable domain (rest looked up from reference TRBV29-1 and TRBJ1-2): SAVISQKPSRDICQRGTSLTIQCQVDSQVTMMFWYRQQPGQSLTLIATANQGSEATYESGFVIDKFPISRPNLTFSTLTVSNMSPEDSSIYLCSARSDREHGYTFGSGTRLTVV.

About this clonotype: Possible read error: a much larger clone is one base away. This rearrangement joins TRBV7-2 to TRBJ2-5, with TRBD1 matching over 7 bases. This CDR3 has 14 residues. The V and J ends lost 1 base and 4 bases, in that order; junction bases with no gene match: 3. Germline V lookup: CDR1 SGHTA, CDR2 FQGNSA. The CDR3 region has the DNA TGTGCCAGCAGCTTAGTGACAGGGAGAGAGACCCAGTACTTC. It translates to CASSLVTGRETQYF. Full variable domain (outside the CDR3, taken from reference TRBV7-2 and TRBJ2-5): GAGVSQSPSNKVTEKGKDVELRCDPISGHTALYWYRQSLGQGLEFLIYFQGNSAPDKSGLPSDRFSAERTGGSVSTLTIQRTQQEDSAVYLCASSLVTGRETQYFGPGTRLLVL.

Turning to this clonotype: The CDR3 ends on some other residue instead of the conserved phenylalanine or tryptophan, so this is likely a read error. The chain joins TRBV20-1 to TRBJ2-7; a possible D gene is TRBD1 (6 bases). Germline CDR1 reads DFQATT; CDR2 reads SNEGSKA (reference sequence). The CDR3 has 15 amino acids. The CDR3 is CSADTQTGPDYEQYL. The DNA for the CDR3 is TGCAGCGCCGATACTCAGACAGGTCCGGATTACGAGCAGTACCTC.

CDR3 DNA: TGTGCCAGCAGCGTTAGCGGGGGGGCCGGATACAATGAGCAGTTCTTC. Its translation is CASSVSGGAGYNEQFF. This chain joins TRBV9 and TRBJ2-1; 11 bases match TRBD2. The CDR3 spans 16 residues. V shed 2 bases and J 4 bases; nucleotides not matched to a gene: 5. Germline assignment: CDR1 SGDLS and CDR2 YYNGEE.

This chain links TRBV30 with TRBJ2-1; 7 bases are a match to TRBD1. CDR3 length: 13 residues. Unmatched junction bases numbered 4, after V lost 0 bases and J lost 8 bases. CDR1 and CDR2 from the germline V gene are GTSNPN and SVGIG (reference sequence). The CDR3: CAWSVQGDHEQFF. The CDR3 DNA reads TGTGCCTGGAGTGTCCAGGGGGATCATGAGCAGTTCTTC.

The chain combines TRBV5-6 with TRBJ1-1; 7 bases fit TRBD1. The germline V gene has CDR1 SGHDT and CDR2 YYEEEE. V dropped 2 bases and J dropped 2; count of bases not matched to a gene: 12. The length of the CDR3 is 17 residues. The CDR3 DNA is TGTGCCAGCAGCTTCGTCTCAACCGGGACAGACAACACTGAAGCTTTCTTT. Its translation: CASSFVSTGTDNTEAFF.